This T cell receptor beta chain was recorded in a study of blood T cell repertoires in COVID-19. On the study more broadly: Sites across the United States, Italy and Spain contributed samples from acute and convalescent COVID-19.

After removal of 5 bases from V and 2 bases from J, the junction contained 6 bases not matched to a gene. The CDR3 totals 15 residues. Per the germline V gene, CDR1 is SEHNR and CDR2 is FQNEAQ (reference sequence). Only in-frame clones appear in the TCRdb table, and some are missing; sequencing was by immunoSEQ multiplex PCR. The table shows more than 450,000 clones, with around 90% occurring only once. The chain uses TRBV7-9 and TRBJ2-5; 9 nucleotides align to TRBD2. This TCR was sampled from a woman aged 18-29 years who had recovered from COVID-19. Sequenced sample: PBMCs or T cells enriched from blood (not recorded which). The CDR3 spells CASSPRAGGQETQYF. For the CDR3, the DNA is TGTGCCAGCAGCCCCAGAGCGGGGGGACAAGAGACCCAGTACTTC.